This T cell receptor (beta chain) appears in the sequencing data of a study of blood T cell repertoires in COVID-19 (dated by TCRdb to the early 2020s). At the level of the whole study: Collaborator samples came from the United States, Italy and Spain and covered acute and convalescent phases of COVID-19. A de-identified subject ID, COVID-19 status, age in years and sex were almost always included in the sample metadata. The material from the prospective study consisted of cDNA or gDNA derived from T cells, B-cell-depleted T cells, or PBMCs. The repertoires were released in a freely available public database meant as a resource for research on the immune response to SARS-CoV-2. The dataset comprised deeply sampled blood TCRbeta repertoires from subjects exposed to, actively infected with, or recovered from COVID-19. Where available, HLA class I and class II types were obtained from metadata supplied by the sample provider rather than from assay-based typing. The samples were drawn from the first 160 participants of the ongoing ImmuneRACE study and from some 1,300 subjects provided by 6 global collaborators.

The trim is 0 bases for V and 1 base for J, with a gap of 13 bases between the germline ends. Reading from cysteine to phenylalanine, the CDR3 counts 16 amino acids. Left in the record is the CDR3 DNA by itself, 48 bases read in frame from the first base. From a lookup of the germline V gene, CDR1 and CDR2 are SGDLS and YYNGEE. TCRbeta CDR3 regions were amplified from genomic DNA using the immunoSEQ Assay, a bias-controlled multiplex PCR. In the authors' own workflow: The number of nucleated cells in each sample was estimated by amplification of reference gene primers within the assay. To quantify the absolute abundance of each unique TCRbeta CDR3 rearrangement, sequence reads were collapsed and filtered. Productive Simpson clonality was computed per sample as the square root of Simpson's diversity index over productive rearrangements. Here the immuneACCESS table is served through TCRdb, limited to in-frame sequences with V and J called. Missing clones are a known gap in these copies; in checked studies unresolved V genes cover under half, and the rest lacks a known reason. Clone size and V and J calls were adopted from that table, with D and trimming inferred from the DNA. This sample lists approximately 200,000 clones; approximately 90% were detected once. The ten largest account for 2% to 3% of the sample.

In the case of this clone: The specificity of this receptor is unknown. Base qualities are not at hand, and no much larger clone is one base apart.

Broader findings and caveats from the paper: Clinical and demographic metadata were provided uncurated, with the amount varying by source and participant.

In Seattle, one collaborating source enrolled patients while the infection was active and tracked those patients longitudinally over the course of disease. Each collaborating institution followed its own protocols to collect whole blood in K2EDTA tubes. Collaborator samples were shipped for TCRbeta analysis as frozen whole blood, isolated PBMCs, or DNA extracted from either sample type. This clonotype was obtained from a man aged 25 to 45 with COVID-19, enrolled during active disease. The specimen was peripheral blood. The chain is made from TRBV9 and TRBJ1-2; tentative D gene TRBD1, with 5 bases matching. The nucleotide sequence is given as TGTGCCAGCAGCGTAGGGGGAGGGGATCTTAACTATGGCTACACCTTC. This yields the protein CASSVGGGDLNYGYTF. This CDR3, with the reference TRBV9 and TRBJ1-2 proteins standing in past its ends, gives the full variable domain DSGVTQTPKHLITATGQRVTLRCSPRSGDLSVYWYQQSLDQGLQFLIQYYNGEERAKGNILERFSAQQFPDLHSELNLSSLELGDSALYFCASSVGGGDLNYGYTFGSGTRLTVV.